This T cell receptor (beta chain) was found in a study of radiation and T cells in renal cell carcinoma. At the level of the study: Nephrectomy followed 15 Gy stereotactic body radiation by 4 weeks. Whole-study findings and limits: Pretreatment tumor biopsies were lacking, so baseline clonotypes are unknown.

About this clone: Antigen specificity is unknown.

Sequenced by immunoSEQ multiplex PCR; TCRdb stores in-frame clones only, minus some. The data contain 150,000 or so clones, around nine tenths of them singletons. Time point reported: baseline pretreatment blood. Specified treatment: 15 Gy SBRT to primary tumor, nephrectomy 4 weeks later. Specimen: blood, collected from a patient whose treatment included radiotherapy and nephrectomy. The clonotype was recovered from a woman aged 45 to 65 with renal cell carcinoma.

The CDR3 nucleotides read TGTGCCAGCAGCTCGCACGGCACAGATACGCAGTATTTT. Translation gives CASSSHGTDTQYF. The chain is built from TRBV5-5 and TRBJ2-3; D is ambiguous. The V gene lost 3 bases and the J gene lost 1 base, with 6 bases spanning the gap. The germline V gene encodes CDR1 SGHKS and CDR2 YYEKEE (reference sequence). CDR3 length equals 13 residues. Together with reference TRBV5-5 and TRBJ2-3, the CDR3 gives the full variable domain: DAGVTQSPTHLIKTRGQQVTLRCSPISGHKSVSWYQQVLGQGPQFIFQYYEKEERGRGNFPDRFSARQFPNYSSELNVNALLLGDSALYLCASSSHGTDTQYFGPGTRLTVL.